A single T cell receptor (beta chain) is shown here with its context. Its antigen remains unknown. The CDR3 consists of 18 residues. Germline loops: CDR1 MGHRA, CDR2 YSYEKL. The V gene end was trimmed by 0 bases and the J gene end by 0 bases; junction bases not matched to a gene: 10. These data belong to a study of cytomegalovirus exposure and HLA in healthy donors. Study-level findings and limits: According to a later analysis, most TCR beta chains associated with CMV appeared HLA-restricted. Being productive about 87% or about 30% of the time was typical of most TCR beta V segments in an earlier analysis. Upon later analysis, HLA-associated TCR beta chains proved more clonally expanded than other, equally common chains. Immune exposure information comprised only CMV serostatus.

The primer mix had 60 Vbeta and 13 Jbeta primers. Sequenced by immunoSEQ multiplex PCR; TCRdb stores in-frame clones only, minus some. The sample shows 99,000 or so clones, 79% of them seen only once. The sequenced sample consisted of PBMCs. The rearrangement links TRBV4-1 to TRBJ2-7; 8 nucleotides align to TRBD2. This TCR came from a male donor in good health and CMV-seropositive. CDR3 DNA sequence: TGCGCCAGCAGCCAAGATCAGGCTAGCGGGCGGAGCTCCTACGAGCAGTACTTC. Translating it yields CASSQDQASGRSSYEQYF.